One and the same sample provided the 7 T cell receptor beta chains below, sequenced in a study of blood T cell repertoires in COVID-19. Libraries were prepared by immunoSEQ multiplex PCR; TCRdb keeps only in-frame clonotypes and omits some of them. The data contain under 50,000 clones, roughly four fifths of them seen just once; the ten biggest clones take up 7% to 8.5%. The specimen sequenced was peripheral blood. Receptor source: a man aged 35-49 years with acute or convalescent COVID-19.

The V call is TRBV9, the J call TRBJ2-7; 9 bases fit TRBD2. Germline V CDR1 and CDR2: SGDLS, YYNGEE. V shed 3 bases, J shed 9 bases, and the junction held 16 bases outside the gene matches. This CDR3 region has 16 residues. This chain's CDR3 is CASSASVAGAPSWQYF. The DNA for the CDR3 is TGTGCCAGCAGCGCAAGCGTAGCGGGGGCCCCTTCCTGGCAGTACTTC.

The chain joins TRBV5-1 to TRBJ2-5, with D perhaps matching TRBD2 (7 bases). The V gene's germline CDR1 is SGHRS and CDR2 YFSETQ. Trimming stripped 0 bases from V and 5 bases from J, with 11 bases between. The CDR3 contains 14 residues. The CDR3 is CASSLVGGAETQYF. The CDR3 DNA reads as TGCGCCAGCAGCTTGGTGGGGGGGGCGGAGACCCAGTACTTC.

This chain joins TRBV10-3 and TRBJ1-1; D is ambiguous. This CDR3 has 14 amino acids. The germline V gene has CDR1 ENHRY and CDR2 SYGVKD. The V gene lost 6 bases and the J gene lost 0 bases, with 11 bases spanning the gap. As DNA, the CDR3 is TGTGCCATCAGGCAGTCCGAACTGAACACTGAAGCTTTCTTT. It encodes CAIRQSELNTEAFF.

This rearrangement joins TRBV2 to TRBJ1-4; a weak D match, TRBD1 (6 bases). V was cut by 7 bases and J by 6 bases, with 12 bases left in between. This CDR3 contains 13 residues. Germline V CDR1 and CDR2: SNHLY, FYNNEI. DNA for the CDR3: TGTGCCAGCACGGGGGGCCTGGATGAAAAACTGTTTTTT. This codes for CASTGGLDEKLFF.

The chain carries TRBV7-8 and TRBJ2-5, with D possibly being TRBD1 (6 bases). The CDR3 covers 14 residues. The V gene's germline CDR1 is SGHVS and CDR2 FQNEAQ. V lost 8 bases, J lost 5 bases, and 18 bases lay in between. As DNA, the CDR3 is TGTGCCAGCCGGTCGGGCGCGAGGGGGGAGACCCAGTACTTC. Protein product: CASRSGARGETQYF.

CDR3 bases: TGTGCCTGGAGTGTTCCTGGGGGGACCGGGGAGCTGTTTTTT. As protein: CAWSVPGGTGELFF. The gene calls are TRBV30 and TRBJ2-2; weak D call: TRBD2 (6 bases). CDR1 and CDR2 from the germline V gene are GTSNPN and SVGIG (reference sequence). The CDR3 length is 14 residues. The V end lost 0 bases, the J end lost 5 bases, and 10 bases lay between the germline ends.

The chain employs TRBV6-5 and TRBJ1-2; 8 nucleotides match TRBD1. J lost 4 bases, V lost 6 bases, and 7 bases had no gene match. This CDR3 region has 14 residues. Germline values: CDR1 MNHEY, CDR2 SVGAGI. The DNA of the CDR3 is TGTGCCAGCAGCCCAGGGGGCCGGGGCTATGGCTACACCTTC. Translating it yields CASSPGGRGYGYTF.